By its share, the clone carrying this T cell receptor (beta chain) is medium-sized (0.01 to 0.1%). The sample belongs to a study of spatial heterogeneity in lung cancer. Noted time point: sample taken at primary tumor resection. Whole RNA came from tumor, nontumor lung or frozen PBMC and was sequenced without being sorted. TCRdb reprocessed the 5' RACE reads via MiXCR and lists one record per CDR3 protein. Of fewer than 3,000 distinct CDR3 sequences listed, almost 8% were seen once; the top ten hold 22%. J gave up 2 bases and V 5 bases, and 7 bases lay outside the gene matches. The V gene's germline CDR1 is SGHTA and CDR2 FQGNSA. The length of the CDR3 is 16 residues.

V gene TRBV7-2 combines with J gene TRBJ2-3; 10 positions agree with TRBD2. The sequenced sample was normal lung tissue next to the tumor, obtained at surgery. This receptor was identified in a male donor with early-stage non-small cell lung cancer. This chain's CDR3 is CASSPPGLAFTDTQYF. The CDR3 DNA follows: TGTGCCAGCAGCCCACCGGGACTAGCGTTCACAGATACGCAGTATTTT.